This T cell receptor (beta chain) was obtained from a study of T-cell reconstitution after alpha-beta-depleted transplantation in children. A TCRbeta library incorporating unique molecular identifiers was prepared. One entry per CDR3 protein results from TCRdb running MiXCR on the PCR reads. The repertoire holds some 450,000 distinct CDR3 sequences, with roughly two fifths as singletons. The sample holds many counts of this clonotype. What it binds is unknown. General observations from the study: Hyperexpanded clones declined; after one year, newly produced T cells mostly supplied diversity.

Losses at the gene ends were 3 bases for V and 5 bases for J; bases not matched to a gene: 7. From germline, CDR1 is DFQATT and CDR2 SNEGSKA (reference sequence). This CDR3 region has 14 residues. This clonotype was sampled from a girl aged 2 to 10 with aplastic anemia, due to receive a stem cell transplant. The chain employs TRBV20-1 and TRBJ2-7, with 10 nucleotides matching TRBD2. Sequences were derived from PBMCs, sampled before TCRalphabeta/CD19-depleted stem cell transplant. CDR3 sequence reads: CSARRLAGVDEQYF. DNA of the CDR3: TGCAGTGCTAGGCGGCTAGCGGGAGTCGACGAGCAGTACTTC.